The clone carrying this TCR beta chain was counted only a few times. Its antigen is currently unknown. The CDR3 loop spans 15 amino acids. The V end was cut by 2 bases, the J end by 0 bases, with 5 bases between. Germline V lookup: CDR1 MGHRA, CDR2 YSYEKL. This entry comes from a study of response to subunit inactivated influenza vaccine. TCRdb recomputed calls from the RT-PCR reads with MiXCR, one row per CDR3 protein. The sample yields under 950,000 distinct CDR3 sequences, approximately 22% seen once. Points from the study as a whole: Few new T cells, the authors suggested, are recruited by each seasonal influenza vaccination.

J is TRBJ2-6 and V is TRBV4-1; D remains unclear. Sequenced material: PBMCs from blood, taken around 5 days after vaccination. This TCR derives from a man aged 50 to 59 who received an inactivated influenza vaccine. The CDR3 region has the DNA TGCGCCAGCAGCCAACAGAGCTCTGGGGCCAACGTCCTGACTTTC. Its protein product is CASSQQSSGANVLTF.